This TCR beta chain was identified during a study of blood T cell repertoires in COVID-19. In the study overall: Samples of COVID-19 (acute and convalescent) were obtained from the United States, Italy and Spain. T cells, B-cell-depleted T cells, or PBMCs supplied cDNA or gDNA.

Authors' analysis steps: Amplification from reference gene primers served as the basis for estimated nucleated cell counts. Clones were sequenced by immunoSEQ multiplex PCR, and TCRdb holds only the in-frame ones, with some missing. The V and J calls and the clone size are those of that table, but D and trimming were determined from the DNA. Of a few hundred thousand clones listed, more than 80% were seen once; the top ten hold approximately 6.8%. Patients of the Seattle cohort, enrolled during active infection, were followed longitudinally. This TCR derives from a woman aged 30 to 39 with COVID-19, enrolled during active disease. Sequencing used peripheral blood.

CDR3 sequence: CASSGILKNTEAFF. CDR3 nucleotides: TGCGCCAGCAGCGGCATACTAAAGAACACTGAAGCTTTCTTT. The genes are TRBV4-1 and TRBJ1-1, with unresolved D. The germline V and J ends were trimmed by 5 bases and 1 base, with 11 bases remaining between them. Germline CDR1 is MGHRA and CDR2 is YSYEKL. The CDR3 contains 14 residues.